This entry lists 5 T cell receptor beta chains sequenced from one sample in a study of blood T cell repertoires in COVID-19. Some clones are missing from TCRdb's copy, which holds only in-frame ones; the method was immunoSEQ multiplex PCR. The data hold 70,000 to 95,000 clones, with more than 75% observed a single time. The sequenced material came from peripheral blood. These receptor sequences come from a woman older than 75 with active COVID-19.

The chain couples TRBV5-1 to TRBJ2-1; tentatively, D is TRBD2 (5 bases). The CDR3 loop spans 10 amino acids. Germline CDR1 and CDR2: SGHRS and YFSETQ. Trimming cost V 6 bases and J 13 bases, with 11 bases left between them. The CDR3, as DNA: TGCGCCAGCAAATCGGGATACCAGTTCTTC. Residues: CASKSGYQFF.

This chain connects TRBV18 to TRBJ2-2; 8 positions match TRBD1. This CDR3 spans 14 amino acids. V shed 2 bases and J 6 bases; nucleotides not matched to a gene: 2. Germline CDR1 KGHSH, CDR2 LQKENI. The CDR3 region has the DNA TGTGCCAGCTCACCAGTACAGGGGGCCGGGGAGCTGTTTTTT. Translation: CASSPVQGAGELFF.

The rearrangement uses TRBV15 and TRBJ1-6; TRBD1 matches 8 bases. From germline, CDR1 is LNHNV and CDR2 YYDKDF (reference sequence). After removal of 3 bases from V and 14 bases from J, the junction contained 6 bases not matched to a gene. The CDR3 is 13 amino acids. The CDR3 sequence is CATSRESGQALHF. CDR3 in DNA: TGTGCCACCAGCAGGGAATCGGGACAGGCCCTCCACTTT.

V is TRBV7-8 and J is TRBJ1-4, with D tentatively TRBD1 (6 bases). The CDR3 covers 14 residues. The V and J ends lost 3 bases and 8 bases respectively, with 13 bases between them. CDR1 and CDR2 (germline): SGHVS, FQNEAQ. The CDR3 loop is CASSFTGLWEKLFF. CDR3 coding DNA: TGTGCCAGCAGCTTTACAGGGCTCTGGGAAAAACTGTTTTTT.

V gene TRBV3-1 (or the pseudogene TRBV3-2) combines with J gene TRBJ2-2, with D perhaps TRBD2 (6 bases). Trimming removed 0 bases at V and 1 base at J, with 15 bases between. CDR1 LGHDT and CDR2 YNNKEL come from the germline V gene (reference sequence). The length of the CDR3 is 18 residues. The CDR3 bases are TGTGCCAGCAGCCAAGATTTACCACTAGCTGGGAACACCGGGGAGCTGTTTTTT. Translated, it gives CASSQDLPLAGNTGELFF.